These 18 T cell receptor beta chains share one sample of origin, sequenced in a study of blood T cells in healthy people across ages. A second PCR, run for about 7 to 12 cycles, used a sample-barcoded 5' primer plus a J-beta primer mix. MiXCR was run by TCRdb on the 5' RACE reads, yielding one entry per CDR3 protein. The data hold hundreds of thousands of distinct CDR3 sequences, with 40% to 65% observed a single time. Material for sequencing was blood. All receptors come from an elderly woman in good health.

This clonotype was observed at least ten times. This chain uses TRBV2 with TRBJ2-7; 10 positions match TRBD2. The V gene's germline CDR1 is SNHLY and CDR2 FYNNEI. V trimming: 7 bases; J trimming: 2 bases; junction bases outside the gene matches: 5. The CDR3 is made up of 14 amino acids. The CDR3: CASTRLAGAYEQYF. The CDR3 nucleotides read TGTGCCAGCACCCGTCTAGCGGGGGCCTACGAGCAGTACTTC.

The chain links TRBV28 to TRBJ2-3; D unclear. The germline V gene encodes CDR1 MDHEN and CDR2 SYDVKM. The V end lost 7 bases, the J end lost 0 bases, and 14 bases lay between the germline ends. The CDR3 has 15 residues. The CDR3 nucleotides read TGTGCCAGCACCCCCCTTACGAGGAGCACAGATACGCAGTATTTT. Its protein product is CASTPLTRSTDTQYF.

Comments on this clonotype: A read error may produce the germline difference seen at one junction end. This CDR3 reads CASSSQDRGYSLPPHF. CDR3 in DNA: TGTGCCAGCAGTTCGCAGGACAGGGGTTATAGTTTACCCCCCCACTTT. The chain employs TRBV12-3 or TRBV12-4 and TRBJ1-6; 9 positions agree with TRBD1. The length of the CDR3 is 16 residues.

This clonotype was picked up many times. The CDR3 sequence: CASSLHRDGDTQYF. In nucleotides, the CDR3 is TGTGCCAGCAGCTTGCATCGGGATGGAGATACGCAGTATTTT. The chain is built from TRBV7-9 and TRBJ2-3, with D tentatively TRBD2 (5 bases). Germline CDR1 SEHNR, CDR2 FQNEAQ (reference sequence). This CDR3 comprises 14 residues. Trimming stripped 3 bases from V and 5 bases from J, with 12 bases between.

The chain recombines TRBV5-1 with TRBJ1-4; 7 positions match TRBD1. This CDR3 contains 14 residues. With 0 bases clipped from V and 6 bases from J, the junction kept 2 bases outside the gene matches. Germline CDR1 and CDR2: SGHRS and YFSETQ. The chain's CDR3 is CASSLGGTDEKLFF. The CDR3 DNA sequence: TGCGCCAGCAGCTTGGGCGGGACAGATGAAAAACTGTTTTTT.

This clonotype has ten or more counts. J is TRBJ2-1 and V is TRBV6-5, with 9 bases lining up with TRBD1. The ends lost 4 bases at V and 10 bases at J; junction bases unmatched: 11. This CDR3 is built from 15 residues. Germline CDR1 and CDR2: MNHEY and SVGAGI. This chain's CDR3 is CASSSSELGTGEQFF. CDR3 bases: TGTGCCAGCAGTTCTTCCGAGCTCGGGACAGGGGAGCAGTTCTTC.

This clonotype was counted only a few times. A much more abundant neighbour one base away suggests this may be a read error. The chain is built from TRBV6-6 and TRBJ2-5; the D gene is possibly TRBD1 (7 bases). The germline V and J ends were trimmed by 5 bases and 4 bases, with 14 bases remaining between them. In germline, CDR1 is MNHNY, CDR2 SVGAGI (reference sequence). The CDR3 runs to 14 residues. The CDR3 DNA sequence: TGTGCCAGCAGTCCCGACCAGGGGGGAGAGACCCAGTACTTC. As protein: CASSPDQGGETQYF.

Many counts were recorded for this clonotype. DNA for the CDR3: TGTGCCAGCAGCCTAAGGAGTAGCGAAGAGACCCAGTACTTC. Protein product: CASSLRSSEETQYF. This sequence joins TRBV7-2 and TRBJ2-5; D is perhaps TRBD2 (5 bases). The V and J ends lost 5 bases and 3 bases respectively, with 13 bases between them. Germline V gives CDR1 SGHTA, CDR2 FQGNSA. CDR3 length equals 14 residues.

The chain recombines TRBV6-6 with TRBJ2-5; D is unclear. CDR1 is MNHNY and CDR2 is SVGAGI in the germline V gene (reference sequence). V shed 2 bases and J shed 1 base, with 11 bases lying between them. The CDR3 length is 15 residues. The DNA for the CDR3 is TGTGCCAGCAGTTACGACTTTTCAGTCCAAGAGACCCAGTACTTC. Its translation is CASSYDFSVQETQYF.

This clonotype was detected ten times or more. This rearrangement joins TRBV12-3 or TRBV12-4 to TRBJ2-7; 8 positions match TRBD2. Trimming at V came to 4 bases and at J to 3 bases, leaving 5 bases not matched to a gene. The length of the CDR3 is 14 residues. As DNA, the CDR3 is TGTGCCAGCAGTTCTGGCGGGAGGATCTACGAGCAGTACTTC. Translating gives CASSSGGRIYEQYF.

The CDR3: CASSLGSVFPSYNEQFF. The CDR3 nucleotides are TGTGCCAGCAGTTTAGGGTCTGTCTTCCCCTCCTACAATGAGCAGTTCTTC. J is TRBJ2-1 and V is TRBV12-3 or TRBV12-4; D is undetermined. Trimming took off 1 base at V and 0 bases at J, with 13 bases between the two ends. The CDR3 is 17 amino acids.

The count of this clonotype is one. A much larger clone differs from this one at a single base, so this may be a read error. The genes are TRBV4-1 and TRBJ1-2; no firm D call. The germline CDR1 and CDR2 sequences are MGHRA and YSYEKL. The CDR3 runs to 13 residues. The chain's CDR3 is CASSQVVQFGYPF. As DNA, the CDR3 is TGCGCCAGCAGCCAAGTGGTACAGTTTGGCTACCCCTTC.

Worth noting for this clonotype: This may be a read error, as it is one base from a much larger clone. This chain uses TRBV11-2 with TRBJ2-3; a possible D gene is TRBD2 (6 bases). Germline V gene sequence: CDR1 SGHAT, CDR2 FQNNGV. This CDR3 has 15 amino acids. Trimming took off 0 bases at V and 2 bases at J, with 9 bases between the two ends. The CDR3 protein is CASSLDAGTTDTQYF. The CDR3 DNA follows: TGTGCCAGCAGCTTAGATGCGGGAACCACAGATACGCAGTATTTT. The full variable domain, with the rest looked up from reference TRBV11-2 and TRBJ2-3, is EAGVAQSPRYKIIEKRQSVAFWCNPISGHATLYWYQQILGQGPKLLIQFQNNGVVDDSQLPKDRFSAERLKGVDSTLKIQPAKLEDSAVYLCASSLDAGTTDTQYFGPGTRLTVL.

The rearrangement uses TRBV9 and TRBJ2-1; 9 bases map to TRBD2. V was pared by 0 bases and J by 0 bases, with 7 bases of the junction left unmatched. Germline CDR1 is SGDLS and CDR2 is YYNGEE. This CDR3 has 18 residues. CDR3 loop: CASSVARTSGLSYNEQFF. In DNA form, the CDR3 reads TGTGCCAGCAGCGTAGCTCGTACTAGCGGGCTCTCCTACAATGAGCAGTTCTTC.

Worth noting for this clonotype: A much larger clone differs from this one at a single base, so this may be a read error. This chain's CDR3 is CASSYDRGGTQFF. The CDR3 DNA reads TGTGCCAGCAGCTATGACAGGGGCGGGACCCAGTTCTTC. The V call is TRBV5-4, the J call TRBJ2-1, with 8 bases that match TRBD1. Germline loops: CDR1 SGHNT, CDR2 YYREEE (reference sequence). The CDR3 spans 13 residues. V trimming: 3 bases; J trimming: 13 bases; junction bases outside the gene matches: 9.

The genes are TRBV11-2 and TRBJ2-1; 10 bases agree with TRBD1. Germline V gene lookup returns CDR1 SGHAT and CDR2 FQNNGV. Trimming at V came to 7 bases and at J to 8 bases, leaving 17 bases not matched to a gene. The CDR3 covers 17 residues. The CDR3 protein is CASNPWGGQGFVDEQFF. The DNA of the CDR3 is TGTGCCAGCAACCCCTGGGGGGGACAGGGGTTTGTGGATGAGCAGTTCTTC.

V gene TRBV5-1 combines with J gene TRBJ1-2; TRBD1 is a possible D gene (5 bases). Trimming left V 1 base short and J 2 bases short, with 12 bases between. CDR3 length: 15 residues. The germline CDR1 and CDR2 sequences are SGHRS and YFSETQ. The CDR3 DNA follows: TGCGCCAGCAGCTTGATCCAGGGCGGGAACTATGGCTACACCTTC. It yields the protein CASSLIQGGNYGYTF.

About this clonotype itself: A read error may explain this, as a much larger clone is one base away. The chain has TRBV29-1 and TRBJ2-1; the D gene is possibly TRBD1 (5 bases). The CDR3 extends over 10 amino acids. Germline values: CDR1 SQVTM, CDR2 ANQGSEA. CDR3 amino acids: CSAETGGQFF. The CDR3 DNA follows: TGCAGCGCTGAAACAGGTGGGCAGTTCTTC.